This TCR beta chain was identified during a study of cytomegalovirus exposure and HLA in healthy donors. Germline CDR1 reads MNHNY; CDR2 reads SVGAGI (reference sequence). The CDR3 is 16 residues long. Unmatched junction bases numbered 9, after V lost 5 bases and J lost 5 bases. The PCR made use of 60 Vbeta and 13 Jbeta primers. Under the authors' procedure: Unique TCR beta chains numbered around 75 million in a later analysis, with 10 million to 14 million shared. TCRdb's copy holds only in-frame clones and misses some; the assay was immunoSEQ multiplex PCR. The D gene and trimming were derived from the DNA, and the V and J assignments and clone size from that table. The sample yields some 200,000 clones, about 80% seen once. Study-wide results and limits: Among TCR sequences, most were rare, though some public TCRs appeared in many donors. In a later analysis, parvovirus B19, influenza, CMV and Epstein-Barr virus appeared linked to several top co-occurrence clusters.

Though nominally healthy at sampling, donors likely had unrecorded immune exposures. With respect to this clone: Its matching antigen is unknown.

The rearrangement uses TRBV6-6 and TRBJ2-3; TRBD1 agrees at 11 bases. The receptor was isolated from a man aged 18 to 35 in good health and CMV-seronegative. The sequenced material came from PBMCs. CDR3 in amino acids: CASSLHRDRGRDTQYF. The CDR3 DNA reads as TGTGCCAGCAGTCTTCACAGGGACAGGGGGAGAGATACGCAGTATTTT.